This T cell receptor beta chain comes out of a study of OX40 agonist ivuxolimab in advanced cancers. Study in general: At 82.7% male, the cohort had a mean age of 60 years, ranging from about 23 to 79. Overall study findings and caveats: Certain nonresponding patients likewise had low normalized T-cell clonal expansion.

Note on this clone: Its antigen is unidentified.

Trimming cost V 5 bases and J 5 bases, with 10 bases left between them. The CDR3 is made up of 12 amino acids. Germline values: CDR1 SGHVS, CDR2 FNYEAQ. Clones were read by immunoSEQ multiplex PCR, and TCRdb kept only the in-frame ones, dropping some. The repertoire has approximately 67,000 clones, 80% of them found once; the top ten carry under 9.5%. The material was CD4+ or CD8+ T cells sorted from blood, obtained in a trial of the OX40 agonist ivuxolimab. This TCR was sampled from an adult with an advanced solid tumor such as melanoma, head and neck, liver or kidney cancer. This chain connects TRBV7-6 to TRBJ2-7; perhaps D is TRBD1 or TRBD2 (5 bases each). The CDR3 sequence: CASSTGTDEQYF. The CDR3 DNA follows: TGTGCCAGCAGCACCGGGACCGACGAGCAGTACTTC.